This T cell receptor (beta chain) was recovered during a study of cytomegalovirus exposure and HLA in healthy donors. Points from the study as a whole: It was reported in a later analysis that an Asian-associated ancestry cluster showed fewer N-insertions than the roughly 660-donor mean. Previous analysis showed most TCR beta V segments were productive about 87% or about 30% of the time. Reported performance of the classifier showed diagnosis of cytomegalovirus status with high specificity and sensitivity.

The CDR3 is 13 residues long. Germline V gene data show CDR1 as SGHVS and CDR2 as FNYEAQ. Trimming removed 3 bases at V and 1 base at J, with 6 bases between. Vbeta (60) and Jbeta (13) primers were used in the PCR. This table comes from immunoSEQ multiplex PCR, and its TCRdb copy is limited to in-frame clones, with some not included. The table includes about 200,000 clones, roughly 68% detected once. Points on this clone: The antigen remains undetermined.

Sequencing input: PBMCs. The source of this sequence is a woman aged 25 to 45 in good health and CMV-seronegative. The V call is TRBV7-6, the J call TRBJ1-1; D unresolved. CDR3 in DNA: TGTGCCAGCAGCTTGAGGGAGAACACTGAAGCTTTCTTT. Its protein product is CASSLRENTEAFF.